One and the same sample provided the 27 T cell receptor beta chains below, sequenced in a study of T cell responses to AZD1222 COVID-19 vaccine. Assay used: immunoSEQ multiplex PCR; TCRdb lists only in-frame clones, some missing. The sample holds about 68,000 clones, about nine tenths seen once. Sequencing was performed on peripheral blood, taken on day 0 of AZD1222 vaccination. These receptors all stem from an adult in good health.

The rearrangement links TRBV28 to TRBJ2-5; a possible D gene is TRBD1 (6 bases). With 5 bases removed from V and 3 bases from J, the gap between germline ends came to 13 bases. The CDR3 is made up of 14 amino acids. Germline V gene lookup returns CDR1 MDHEN and CDR2 SYDVKM. CDR3 sequence reads: CASSGINREETQYF. In DNA, the CDR3 is TGTGCCAGCAGTGGAATAAACAGGGAAGAGACCCAGTACTTC.

This chain uses TRBV5-5 with TRBJ1-1; TRBD1 aligns across 8 bases. Germline V gene lookup returns CDR1 SGHKS and CDR2 YYEKEE (reference sequence). J was trimmed by 1 base and V by 1 base; bases with no gene match: 3. This CDR3 region has 15 residues. The CDR3, as DNA: TGTGCCAGCAGCTTGACGGGACAGGCGAACACTGAAGCTTTCTTT. This codes for CASSLTGQANTEAFF.

This clone has only one observation. V and J are TRBV15 and TRBJ2-7; the D is unclear. The CDR3 contains 12 residues. V dropped 0 bases and J dropped 3 bases, with 3 bases sitting between them. Looked up from germline, CDR1 is LNHNV and CDR2 is YYDKDF (reference sequence). The CDR3 here is CATSRDGYEQYF. The CDR3 DNA follows: TGTGCCACCAGCAGAGACGGCTACGAGCAGTACTTC.

The chain uses TRBV6-5 and TRBJ1-5, with 8 positions matching TRBD1. V was clipped by 7 bases and J by 3 bases; unmatched bases: 8. The CDR3 sequence is 15 residues long. CDR1 is MNHEY and CDR2 is SVGAGI in the germline V gene. The CDR3 loop is CASKPGTGNNQPQHF. The CDR3 nucleotides are TGTGCCAGCAAACCTGGGACAGGAAACAATCAGCCCCAGCATTTT.

The chain employs TRBV6-2 or TRBV6-3 and TRBJ2-5; TRBD1 matches at 11 bases. Germline CDR1 reads MNHEY; CDR2 reads SVGEGT. The junction had 2 bases not matched to a gene; V was cut back by 6 bases and J by 2 bases. The CDR3 length is 14 residues. CDR3 in amino acids: CASSGTGGQETQYF. CDR3 bases: TGTGCCAGCAGCGGGACAGGGGGGCAAGAGACCCAGTACTTC.

This chain uses TRBV14 with TRBJ2-1; D gene unclear. The V end lost 2 bases, the J end lost 2 bases, and 10 bases lay between the germline ends. Germline CDR1 reads SGHDN; CDR2 reads FVKESK. The CDR3 runs 15 residues. The CDR3 sequence is CASSQFRTPYNEQFF. Here the CDR3 DNA reads TGTGCCAGCAGCCAATTCCGCACTCCCTACAATGAGCAGTTCTTC.

The genes are TRBV2 and TRBJ1-2, with D tentatively TRBD1 (6 bases). The germline CDR1 and CDR2 sequences are SNHLY and FYNNEI. V dropped 7 bases and J dropped 5 bases, with 8 bases sitting between them. CDR3 length: 11 amino acids. The CDR3 nucleotides read TGTGCCAGCACTCAGGGGTATGGCTACACCTTC. Translating gives CASTQGYGYTF.

The chain uses TRBV5-1 and TRBJ1-6; no reliable D call. The V gene's germline CDR1 is SGHRS and CDR2 YFSETQ. The V end lost 0 bases, the J end lost 5 bases, and 9 bases lay between the germline ends. The CDR3 consists of 15 residues. The CDR3 here is CASSLGSGNNSPLHF. In nucleotides, the CDR3 is TGCGCCAGCAGCTTGGGGTCAGGAAATAATTCACCCCTCCACTTT.

This chain links TRBV5-1 with TRBJ2-7, with D perhaps TRBD2 (5 bases). V was trimmed by 4 bases and J by 4 bases, leaving 12 bases between them. The CDR3 is made up of 13 amino acids. The germline CDR1 and CDR2 sequences are SGHRS and YFSETQ. CDR3 region: CASSPDWTYEQYF. DNA for the CDR3: TGCGCCAGCAGCCCCGACTGGACTTACGAGCAGTACTTC.

The rearrangement joins TRBV28 to TRBJ1-3; no clear D gene. The germline CDR1 and CDR2 sequences are MDHEN and SYDVKM. The CDR3 is 16 amino acids. Trimming left V 4 bases short and J 0 bases short, with 13 bases between. The CDR3 nucleotides read TGTGCCAGCAGTTCCCCGGGAAGGAGCTCTGGAAACACCATATATTTT. Its protein is CASSSPGRSSGNTIYF.

The chain links TRBV19 to TRBJ1-1; 7 bases map to TRBD1. The CDR3 loop spans 15 amino acids. Germline lookup yields CDR1 LNHDA and CDR2 SQIVND (reference sequence). The trim removed 5 bases at V and 0 bases at J, leaving 6 bases unmatched. The CDR3 DNA reads TGTGCCAGTAGTCTGGGACAGTCTATGAACACTGAAGCTTTCTTT. This sequence encodes CASSLGQSMNTEAFF.

The gene calls are TRBV10-3 and TRBJ2-1, with D hard to call. V was trimmed by 0 bases and J by 8 bases, leaving 11 bases between them. The CDR3 consists of 14 residues. Germline CDR1 ENHRY, CDR2 SYGVKD. CDR3 amino acids: CAISESSRQDEQFF. CDR3 DNA sequence: TGTGCCATCAGTGAGTCGTCTCGTCAGGATGAGCAGTTCTTC.

The V and J genes are TRBV6-6 and TRBJ2-7; possibly TRBD1 for D (6 bases). The CDR3 sequence is 14 residues long. Trimming cost V 4 bases and J 1 base, with 11 bases left between them. CDR1 is MNHNY and CDR2 is SVGAGI in the germline V gene (reference sequence). The CDR3 region is CASSSQGQSYEQYF. The DNA of the CDR3 is TGTGCCAGCAGTTCTCAGGGGCAATCCTACGAGCAGTACTTC.

V and J are TRBV4-3 and TRBJ2-2; D possibly corresponds to TRBD2 (5 bases). Germline V gene data show CDR1 as LGHNA and CDR2 as YSLEER. This CDR3 comprises 18 residues. Trimming cost V 0 bases and J 7 bases, with 21 bases left between them. The CDR3 DNA is TGCGCCAGCAGCCAAGATAGCCCCACGGGGATTCATCGCGGGGAGCTGTTTTTT. It specifies CASSQDSPTGIHRGELFF.

This chain connects TRBV15 to TRBJ2-3, with D possibly TRBD2 on 5 matching bases. The CDR3 runs 16 residues. Trimming cost V 0 bases and J 3 bases, with 13 bases left between them. Germline CDR1 LNHNV, CDR2 YYDKDF (reference sequence). The CDR3 region is CATSREGVGNTDTQYF. The DNA of the CDR3 is TGTGCCACCAGCAGAGAGGGAGTGGGGAATACAGATACGCAGTATTTT.

The rearrangement uses TRBV27 and TRBJ1-5; D may be TRBD1 (5 bases). Germline assignment: CDR1 MNHEY and CDR2 SMNVEV (reference sequence). V lost 2 bases and J 0 bases, leaving 11 bases between the germline ends. CDR3 length: 16 residues. The CDR3 DNA reads as TGTGCCAGCAGTTTACAGGGTACCCATAGCAATCAGCCCCAGCATTTT. This gives the protein CASSLQGTHSNQPQHF.

This chain joins TRBV9 and TRBJ2-1; no firm D call. Germline V gene sequence: CDR1 SGDLS, CDR2 YYNGEE. Trimming removed 4 bases at V and 14 bases at J, with 16 bases between. This CDR3 is 12 amino acids long. The CDR3 reads CASSPSDRAEFF. In DNA form, the CDR3 reads TGTGCCAGCAGCCCAAGTGATCGCGCCGAGTTCTTC.

Only one count was recorded for this clone. This chain's CDR3 is CASSPERGGWDTQYF. In DNA form, the CDR3 reads TGTGCCAGCAGCCCGGAGCGGGGGGGTTGGGATACGCAGTATTTT. This sequence joins TRBV11-2 and TRBJ2-3; 10 nucleotides align to TRBD2. Germline V gene sequence: CDR1 SGHAT, CDR2 FQNNGV. The CDR3 length is 15 residues. Losses at the gene ends were 5 bases for V and 6 bases for J; bases not matched to a gene: 8. Complete variable domain (other parts from reference TRBV11-2 and TRBJ2-3): EAGVAQSPRYKIIEKRQSVAFWCNPISGHATLYWYQQILGQGPKLLIQFQNNGVVDDSQLPKDRFSAERLKGVDSTLKIQPAKLEDSAVYLCASSPERGGWDTQYFGPGTRLTVL.

The rearrangement uses TRBV19 and TRBJ1-4; TRBD1 is a possible D gene (5 bases). Germline assignment: CDR1 LNHDA and CDR2 SQIVND (reference sequence). With 4 bases removed from V and 13 bases from J, the gap between germline ends came to 10 bases. The CDR3 contains 11 residues. DNA for the CDR3: TGTGCCAGTAGTAGCTCCGGGGGACTGTTTTTT. Encoded protein: CASSSSGGLFF.

The rearrangement joins TRBV30 to TRBJ1-5; TRBD1 is a possible D gene (5 bases). The CDR3 sequence is 14 residues long. Germline V gene sequence: CDR1 GTSNPN, CDR2 SVGIG (reference sequence). Trimming removed 5 bases from V and 2 bases from J, with 13 bases in between. CDR3 nucleotide sequence: TGTGCCTGGGAGCGCGGGACCGGCAATCAGCCCCAGCATTTT. Protein: CAWERGTGNQPQHF.

The V gene is TRBV12-3 or TRBV12-4, the J gene TRBJ1-5; D may be TRBD1 (6 bases). CDR3 length equals 13 residues. V was trimmed by 5 bases and J by 1 base, leaving 6 bases between them. The CDR3, as DNA: TGTGCCAGCAGTACAGGGAGCAATCAGCCCCAGCATTTT. Encoded protein: CASSTGSNQPQHF.

This chain uses TRBV7-9 with TRBJ1-1, with 9 bases aligning to TRBD1. The CDR3 runs 17 residues. The germline V gene has CDR1 SEHNR and CDR2 FQNEAQ (reference sequence). With 4 bases clipped from V and 3 bases from J, the junction kept 12 bases outside the gene matches. CDR3 bases: TGTGCCAGCAGCTCAAGATTAGGGACAGGGCCTTACACTGAAGCTTTCTTT. Translated, it gives CASSSRLGTGPYTEAFF.

This clone appeared a single time. Germline and junction disagree at one end, which may indicate a read error. V usage is TRBV10-2 and J usage is TRBJ2-7, with a possible D match to TRBD1 (6 bases). The CDR3 is made up of 14 amino acids. Germline loops: CDR1 WSHSY, CDR2 SAAADI. The CDR3 region is CATSLMDSSYEQYF. CDR3 in DNA: TGCGCCACCAGTTTGATGGACAGCTCCTACGAGCAGTACTTC.

V is TRBV7-8 and J is TRBJ2-2, with 8 bases identical to TRBD1. There are 15 residues in the CDR3. Unmatched junction bases numbered 4, after V lost 0 bases and J lost 7 bases. Germline V lookup: CDR1 SGHVS, CDR2 FQNEAQ. The CDR3 loop is CASSLADRGNGELFF. The CDR3 DNA sequence: TGTGCCAGCAGCTTAGCAGACAGGGGTAACGGGGAGCTGTTTTTT.

The gene calls are TRBV4-2 and TRBJ1-6; D remains unclear. With 4 bases removed from V and 8 bases from J, the gap between germline ends came to 15 bases. Germline V gene sequence: CDR1 LGHNA, CDR2 YNFKEQ. The CDR3 covers 15 residues. This CDR3 reads CASSPHGGSDSPLHF. The CDR3 DNA reads TGTGCCAGCAGCCCCCACGGTGGAAGTGATTCACCCCTCCACTTT.

For the CDR3, the DNA is TGTGCCAGCAGCCCCGGGACTAGCGGGAGATCGGACACCGGGGAGCTGTTTTTT. Translating gives CASSPGTSGRSDTGELFF. V usage is TRBV7-9 and J usage is TRBJ2-2; TRBD2 matches 14 bases. Germline V CDR1 and CDR2: SEHNR, FQNEAQ (reference sequence). V lost 5 bases, J lost 3 bases, and 8 bases stayed unmatched. The length of the CDR3 is 18 residues.

CDR3 residues: CASSLEVTGLTDTQYF. CDR3 nucleotides: TGTGCCAGCAGCTTGGAGGTGACAGGGTTAACAGATACGCAGTATTTT. The gene calls are TRBV5-6 and TRBJ2-3, with TRBD1 matching over 7 bases. Germline-derived CDR1 and CDR2 are SGHDT and YYEEEE. The CDR3 spans 16 residues. V lost 0 bases to trimming and J lost 3 bases; unmatched junction nucleotides: 7.